The 14 T cell receptor beta chains given below trace back to one sample, sequenced in a study of T cell repertoires in ileal Crohn's disease. Here immunoSEQ multiplex PCR was the method, and the copy in TCRdb shows in-frame clones only, minus some. The sample holds some 16,000 clones, more than 80% seen once. The sequenced material came from ileal tissue. These TCRs come from an adult with Crohn's disease.

The rearrangement uses TRBV28 and TRBJ2-7; tentatively, D is TRBD2 (6 bases). The CDR3 totals 14 residues. The germline V gene encodes CDR1 MDHEN and CDR2 SYDVKM. V dropped 6 bases and J dropped 4 bases, with 16 bases sitting between them. CDR3 nucleotide sequence: TGTGCCAGCAGAGAACCGGGACTCCAATACGAGCAGTACTTC. Translated: CASREPGLQYEQYF.

The rearrangement links TRBV30 to TRBJ1-4, with D possibly TRBD1 on 6 matching bases. The germline V gene encodes CDR1 GTSNPN and CDR2 SVGIG (reference sequence). Trimming left V 0 bases short and J 7 bases short, with 21 bases between. The CDR3 extends over 17 amino acids. The CDR3 sequence: CAWSVTPPGHRPEKLFF. DNA of the CDR3: TGTGCCTGGAGTGTAACCCCACCGGGACACCGCCCTGAAAAACTGTTTTTT. The variable domain in full, with the rest retrieved from reference TRBV30 and TRBJ1-4, is SQTIHQWPATLVQPVGSPLSLECTVEGTSNPNLYWYRQAAGRGLQLLFYSVGIGQISSEVPQNLSASRPQDRQFILSSKKLLLSDSGFYLCAWSVTPPGHRPEKLFFGSGTQLSVL.

This clone was detected a few times. The chain carries TRBV11-3 and TRBJ1-1, with D hard to call. Germline CDR1 SGHNT, CDR2 YENEEA. The CDR3 totals 14 residues. Deletions cut 0 bases from V and 5 bases from J, with 10 bases between. The CDR3 is CASSLDPIETEAFF. CDR3 sequence (DNA): TGTGCCAGCAGCTTAGACCCTATAGAGACTGAAGCTTTCTTT.

V gene TRBV5-6 combines with J gene TRBJ2-5; D gene unclear. Trimming stripped 0 bases from V and 5 bases from J, with 11 bases between. CDR3 length equals 14 residues. Germline CDR1 is SGHDT and CDR2 is YYEEEE. CDR3 coding DNA: TGTGCCAGCAGCTTGGGAGCCTCCGGGGAGACCCAGTACTTC. Translating gives CASSLGASGETQYF. Using reference TRBV5-6 and TRBJ2-5 for the parts outside the CDR3, the full variable domain is DAGVTQSPTHLIKTRGQQVTLRCSPKSGHDTVSWYQQALGQGPQFIFQYYEEEERQRGNFPDRFSGHQFPNYSSELNVNALLLGDSALYLCASSLGASGETQYFGPGTRLLVL.

The J gene is TRBJ2-3, the V gene TRBV27; no clear D. CDR1 MNHEY and CDR2 SMNVEV come from the germline V gene (reference sequence). The CDR3 sequence is 13 residues long. The V end was cut by 3 bases, the J end by 4 bases, with 8 bases between. The CDR3: CASSFLRADTQYF. The CDR3 nucleotides are TGTGCCAGCAGTTTCCTCCGCGCAGATACGCAGTATTTT.

This chain uses TRBV6-1 with TRBJ2-1, with 10 nucleotides matching TRBD2. CDR1 and CDR2 from the germline V gene are MNHNS and SASEGT. With V trimmed by 8 bases and J by 7 bases, 5 bases remained unmatched. CDR3 length: 13 residues. CDR3 in DNA: TGTGCCAGCCCAGCGGGGGGGCGGAATGAGCAGTTCTTC. This translates into CASPAGGRNEQFF.

The V call is TRBV5-1, the J call TRBJ1-1; D ambiguous. The CDR3 has 15 amino acids. Germline values: CDR1 SGHRS, CDR2 YFSETQ. The V end was cut by 2 bases, the J end by 1 base, with 12 bases between. For the CDR3, the DNA is TGCGCCAGCAGCTTTTTTACGGCGGGGAACACTGAAGCTTTCTTT. Its translation: CASSFFTAGNTEAFF. Full variable domain (outside the CDR3, taken from reference TRBV5-1 and TRBJ1-1): KAGVTQTPRYLIKTRGQQVTLSCSPISGHRSVSWYQQTPGQGLQFLFEYFSETQRNKGNFPGRFSGRQFSNSRSEMNVSTLELGDSALYLCASSFFTAGNTEAFFGQGTRLTVV.

The rearrangement links TRBV28 to TRBJ1-2; D is uncertain. The V gene's germline CDR1 is MDHEN and CDR2 SYDVKM. Trimming took 5 bases from V and 5 from J, leaving 9 bases between them. The CDR3 is made up of 12 amino acids. CDR3 nucleotide sequence: TGTGCCAGCAGTCAACAGATGTATGGCTACACCTTC. This encodes CASSQQMYGYTF.

This chain's CDR3 is CASSDLRGGSSYEQYV. As DNA, the CDR3 is TGTGCCAGCAGTGATCTAAGGGGCGGTAGCTCCTACGAGCAGTACGTC. The rearrangement links TRBV6-1 to TRBJ2-7; tentative D call: TRBD1 (5 bases). CDR1 is MNHNS and CDR2 is SASEGT in the germline V gene. This CDR3 spans 16 amino acids. The V end lost 3 bases, the J end lost 0 bases, and 15 bases lay between the germline ends.

The CDR3, as DNA: TGTGCCAGCAGCCCTATTCAGGGCTCCTATAATTCACCCCTCCACTTT. Translated, it gives CASSPIQGSYNSPLHF. The genes are TRBV5-4 and TRBJ1-6; D possibly corresponds to TRBD1 (5 bases). CDR1 and CDR2 (germline): SGHNT, YYREEE (reference sequence). The CDR3 is made up of 16 amino acids. V lost 4 bases to trimming and J lost 0 bases, with 11 bases between them.

In this sample, this clone turned up a few times. V is TRBV5-1 and J is TRBJ2-7, with TRBD1 matching 10 bases. Germline assignment: CDR1 SGHRS and CDR2 YFSETQ. J gave up 5 bases and V 0 bases, and 8 bases lay outside the gene matches. This CDR3 comprises 16 residues. The CDR3 sequence: CASSLGSGTGVDEQYF. The DNA for the CDR3 is TGCGCCAGCAGCTTGGGGAGTGGGACAGGGGTCGACGAGCAGTACTTC.

The gene calls are TRBV2 and TRBJ2-3; 15 nucleotides align to TRBD2. The CDR3 is made up of 18 amino acids. Germline trimming cut 8 bases from V and 1 base from J; bases unmatched to any gene: 10. Germline loops: CDR1 SNHLY, CDR2 FYNNEI. CDR3 in DNA: TGTGCCAGCGGCGGACTAGCGGGGGGGCTGATGGGCACAGATACGCAGTATTTT. Residues: CASGGLAGGLMGTDTQYF.

V and J are TRBV5-1 and TRBJ2-7; 9 bases line up with TRBD2. Trimming removed 2 bases from V and 2 bases from J; junction bases left unmatched: 8. The germline V gene has CDR1 SGHRS and CDR2 YFSETQ. The CDR3 is made up of 16 amino acids. CDR3 loop: CASSFSGGVLAYEQYF. The CDR3 DNA reads TGCGCCAGCAGCTTTAGCGGGGGCGTTCTAGCCTACGAGCAGTACTTC.

As DNA, the CDR3 is TGTGCCAGCAGAGGGACTTATGTGGGTGAGTTCTTC. Protein sequence: CASRGTYVGEFF. The chain recombines TRBV2 with TRBJ2-1; a possible D gene is TRBD2 (6 bases). This CDR3 has 12 amino acids. Trimming removed 6 bases at V and 14 bases at J, with 17 bases between. In germline, CDR1 is SNHLY, CDR2 FYNNEI.